The clone carrying this T cell receptor beta chain was seen a handful of times. Its target is unknown. Trimming left V 7 bases short and J 4 bases short, with 11 bases between. The CDR3 extends over 13 amino acids. Germline CDR1 reads MNHNS; CDR2 reads SASEGT. The entry originates in a study of response to subunit inactivated influenza vaccine. TCRdb processed the RT-PCR reads anew with MiXCR; each CDR3 protein has one entry. Found here are under 950,000 distinct CDR3 sequences, 21% of them singletons; the top ten hold 9.5% to 13%. General study findings and limits: T cells newly recruited by each seasonal influenza vaccination are few, the authors suggested.

J is TRBJ1-5 and V is TRBV6-1; maybe TRBD1 (5 bases). This specimen was PBMCs from blood, taken 4 to 6 days after vaccination. The sequence came from a man aged 45-60 years who received an inactivated influenza vaccine. Here the CDR3 reads CASTTRENQPQHF. DNA of the CDR3: TGTGCCAGCACTACCAGGGAGAATCAGCCCCAGCATTTT.